The source of this T cell receptor beta chain is a study of T cell responses to AZD1222 COVID-19 vaccine. The study, taken as a whole, reports: Along spike, vaccine-associated CD4 TCRs were found throughout, with dominance at 160-218 and 743-854. When two AZD1222 doses had been given, Spike-specific TCR breadth and depth rose.

A note on this clone: What it recognizes is unknown.

Here immunoSEQ multiplex PCR was the method, and the copy in TCRdb shows in-frame clones only, minus some. The sample records some 99,000 clones, 75% to 90% being singletons. Germline V lookup: CDR1 PRHDT, CDR2 FYEKMQ (reference sequence). CDR3 length: 16 residues. V shed 6 bases, J shed 3 bases, and the junction held 11 bases outside the gene matches. This chain links TRBV13 with TRBJ1-1; TRBD1 matches at 9 bases. The receptor's source is an adult in good health. The specimen was peripheral blood, collected on day 0 of AZD1222 vaccination. The CDR3 DNA follows: TGTGCCAGCAGTGGAAACAGGGGGCAGAAATACACTGAAGCTTTCTTT. Encoded protein: CASSGNRGQKYTEAFF.